This T cell receptor beta chain emerged from a study of shared clonotypes between healthy human individuals. Naive CD8 cells were CD45RO-negative, positively selected for CCR7, excluding terminally differentiated effector memory CD45RA+ cells. Replicate PCRs for sorted subsets used roughly 200 ng DNA; this equaled around 29,000 T cell genomes. Only in-frame clones appear in the TCRdb table, and some are missing; sequencing was by immunoSEQ multiplex PCR. The sample holds some 2.1 million clones, over 85% seen once. Study-wide points: Limitation of the genetic and exposure-history diversity represented came from the few donors.

J gave up 3 bases and V 4 bases, and 11 bases lay outside the gene matches. From germline, CDR1 is SGDLS and CDR2 YYNGEE. This CDR3 is 17 amino acids long. This clone was seen only once. Its matching antigen is unknown. The sequenced sample was naive CD8+ T cells sorted from blood. The receptor's source is a man younger than 30 in good health. V usage is TRBV9 and J usage is TRBJ2-7, with 12 bases aligning to TRBD2. The CDR3 bases are TGTGCCAGCAGCCCCGGACTAGCGGGGCTCCTCGGCTACGAGCAGTACTTC. Encoded protein: CASSPGLAGLLGYEQYF.